This entry features one TCR beta chain sequence. Its antigen remains unknown. Germline V gene lookup returns CDR1 SEHNR and CDR2 FQNEAQ (reference sequence). The CDR3 has 14 amino acids. V lost 5 bases to trimming and J lost 4 bases; unmatched junction nucleotides: 4. This sample is part of a study of persistence of HIV-infected CD4 T cells. The stimulus was lysate of CMV-infected fibroblasts, about 10 ug/mL. CD40L/CD69 double-negative CD45RO-high memory CD4+ T cells were collected. CD4+ T cell counts exceeded 400 cells/uL; CMV serology was positive. Sequencing used immunoSEQ version 4 in survey mode. Template was genomic DNA at 10 ng/uL, with up to roughly 1 ug used per sample. TCRdb's copy holds only in-frame clones and misses some; the assay was immunoSEQ multiplex PCR. The repertoire includes 40,000 to 55,000 clones, about 80% of them detected once, and approximately 3% sits in the top ten. Study-level points and caveats: The rare CMV-responding cells with HIV-1 proviruses were not separately TCR-sequenced. Within sorted populations, more oligoclonal TCRs accompanied more oligoclonal proviruses.

The sequenced sample was CD4+ T cells sorted from PBMCs after 18-hour stimulation, obtained from a patient who received antiretroviral therapy. This TCR was sampled from an adult man with HIV who was CMV-seropositive. The V gene is TRBV7-9, the J gene TRBJ1-2, with TRBD1 matching over 10 bases. The CDR3 region is CASSVTGGGYGYTF. CDR3 nucleotide sequence: TGTGCCAGCAGCGTGACAGGGGGCGGCTATGGCTACACCTTC.